This TCR beta chain was sequenced for a study of post-analysis software for immune sequencing data. The wider study: Relapsing-remitting, secondary progressive and progressive-relapsing multiple sclerosis were all included among the disease courses.

The germline V gene has CDR1 SGHAT and CDR2 FQDESV (reference sequence). V was clipped by 1 base and J by 3 bases, with 17 bases between them. The CDR3 is 17 residues long. The TCR beta cDNA libraries contained unique molecular identifiers. Approximately 500,000 cDNA molecules were obtained per 1 to 10 million input T cells. TCRdb reanalysed the PCR reads using MiXCR and keeps one entry per CDR3 protein. Here the sample spans roughly 620,000 distinct CDR3 sequences, 44% being singletons. Points from the study as a whole: Versus controls, multiple sclerosis patients showed significantly lower diversity (normalized Chao1). Under the F measure, samples that were prepared in one batch clustered strongly together. There were a few TRBV segments more frequent in patients than controls, and TRBV5-6, TRBV5-1 and TRBV20-1 were among them.

As concerns this clonotype: Antigen unknown.

The source material was blood. V gene TRBV11-1 combines with J gene TRBJ2-3, with D possibly being TRBD1 (5 bases). This TCR came from a girl aged 10-17 years with multiple sclerosis. The CDR3 spells CASSLEGQGRTTDTQYF. CDR3 DNA sequence: TGTGCCAGCAGCTTAGAGGGGCAGGGTAGGACGACAGATACGCAGTATTTT.